A single sample gave rise to the 9 T cell receptor beta chains below, sequenced in a study of shared T cell receptors in the human thymus. Repertoires were generated with immunoSEQ multiplex PCR, while TCRdb's copy carries only in-frame clones and drops some. In the table there are 600,000 to 900,000 clones, approximately 83% of which are singletons. These data are also associated with another study on human thymus T cells.

Sequencing was carried out using thymocytes. The source of these receptors is a girl under two years old with a congenital heart defect.

The chain couples TRBV5-1 to TRBJ2-1; perhaps TRBD2 as D (7 bases). The CDR3 runs to 16 residues. V lost 0 bases to trimming and J lost 8 bases, with 18 bases between them. Germline values: CDR1 SGHRS, CDR2 YFSETQ. In DNA form, the CDR3 reads TGCGCCAGCAGCTTGGGCCTGGCGGGGGCTTGGGATGAGCAGTTCTTC. Translation gives CASSLGLAGAWDEQFF. The full variable domain, rest sourced from reference TRBV5-1 and TRBJ2-1, is KAGVTQTPRYLIKTRGQQVTLSCSPISGHRSVSWYQQTPGQGLQFLFEYFSETQRNKGNFPGRFSGRQFSNSRSEMNVSTLELGDSALYLCASSLGLAGAWDEQFFGPGTRLTVL.

The chain is built from TRBV6-1 and TRBJ1-2; 9 bases align to TRBD1. Germline V gene lookup returns CDR1 MNHNS and CDR2 SASEGT. V lost 2 bases to trimming and J lost 3 bases; unmatched junction nucleotides: 10. This CDR3 is built from 17 residues. The CDR3 region has the DNA TGTGCCAGCAGTGAATGGGACAGGGCGTATCTGGACTATGGCTACACCTTC. Translating gives CASSEWDRAYLDYGYTF.

The V and J genes are TRBV27 and TRBJ1-2; maybe TRBD1 (5 bases). The CDR3 length is 14 residues. Germline CDR1 reads MNHEY; CDR2 reads SMNVEV (reference sequence). Trimming cost V 6 bases and J 1 base, with 12 bases left between them. Here the CDR3 reads CASSSSGNNYGYTF. DNA of the CDR3: TGTGCCAGCAGCAGCTCAGGGAATAACTATGGCTACACCTTC.

The rearrangement uses TRBV4-1 and TRBJ2-7; D perhaps matches TRBD1 (5 bases). CDR3 length: 15 amino acids. CDR1 MGHRA and CDR2 YSYEKL come from the germline V gene. V lost 5 bases and J 2 bases, leaving 16 bases between the germline ends. CDR3 in amino acids: CASSVQALRTYEQYF. The CDR3 coding sequence is TGCGCCAGCAGCGTACAGGCCCTTCGTACCTACGAGCAGTACTTC.

The chain uses TRBV5-4 and TRBJ1-2; D gene unclear. Germline assignment: CDR1 SGHNT and CDR2 YYREEE (reference sequence). This CDR3 spans 11 amino acids. V gave up 0 bases and J gave up 12 bases, with 9 bases separating them. DNA of the CDR3: TGTGCCAGCAGCTTGGGATCCGAGGACACCTTC. This codes for CASSLGSEDTF. Full variable domain (rest looked up from reference TRBV5-4 and TRBJ1-2): ETGVTQSPTHLIKTRGQQVTLRCSSQSGHNTVSWYQQALGQGPQFIFQYYREEENGRGNFPPRFSGLQFPNYSSELNVNALELDDSALYLCASSLGSEDTFGSGTRLTVV.

This clone was seen a few times. In DNA form, the CDR3 reads TGTGCCAGCAGCTTGGTGGCTAGCGGGGGACTCACAAATTACAATGAGCAGTTCTTC. Protein sequence: CASSLVASGGLTNYNEQFF. This sequence joins TRBV5-4 and TRBJ2-1, with 10 bases matching TRBD2. CDR3 length: 19 residues. The V and J ends lost 0 bases and 4 bases, in that order; junction bases with no gene match: 13. CDR1 is SGHNT, CDR2 YYREEE, per germline (reference sequence).

The chain carries TRBV11-2 and TRBJ1-5; 8 bases line up with TRBD1. V was clipped by 4 bases and J by 7 bases; unmatched bases: 6. The CDR3 is 14 residues long. Germline V gene data show CDR1 as SGHAT and CDR2 as FQNNGV. The CDR3 DNA follows: TGTGCCAGCAGCTCCTTACGGGACAGGCAGCCCCAGCATTTT. Amino acid sequence: CASSSLRDRQPQHF. The full variable domain, in which reference TRBV11-2 and TRBJ1-5 provide the parts outside the CDR3, is EAGVAQSPRYKIIEKRQSVAFWCNPISGHATLYWYQQILGQGPKLLIQFQNNGVVDDSQLPKDRFSAERLKGVDSTLKIQPAKLEDSAVYLCASSSLRDRQPQHFGDGTRLSIL.

This clone was picked up one time. The V gene is TRBV21-1, the J gene TRBJ2-3; the table gives TRBD2 as D, unverified against the DNA. TRBV21-1 is listed as a pseudogene. The CDR3 consists of 12 residues. CDR3 coding DNA: TGTGCCAGCAGCATAACATCGGGTACGCAGTATTTT. As protein: CASSITSGTQYF.

The chain combines TRBV5-6 with TRBJ1-1; 11 nucleotides line up with TRBD1. Germline V gives CDR1 SGHDT, CDR2 YYEEEE. The CDR3 loop spans 18 amino acids. V lost 4 bases, J lost 1 base, and 12 bases stayed unmatched. Here the CDR3 reads CASSPGGDRGFPNTEAFF. The CDR3 bases are TGTGCCAGCAGCCCTGGGGGGGACAGGGGGTTCCCGAACACTGAAGCTTTCTTT.